The following is a TCR beta chain sequence with its context. Antigen: not known. CDR1 SEHNR and CDR2 FQNEAQ come from the germline V gene (reference sequence). The CDR3 is 14 residues long. This entry is derived from a study of CXCR3-negative and CXCR3-positive naive CD8 T cells. Findings and caveats of the study: The TRBV-TRBJ usage of naive CXCR3-negative and CXCR3-positive cells was similar, but that of memory cells differed. Naive cells positive for CXCR3 carried more hydrophobic TRB CDR3s than CXCR3-negative ones.

Libraries were UMI-labeled 5' RACE TRB cDNA. TCRdb reprocessed the 5' RACE reads, with one entry per CDR3 protein and no DNA. In total, the table holds 70,000 to 100,000 distinct CDR3 sequences. Triplicate sorts of some 300,000 cells per CD8+ subset. Among CD8+ T cells, naive ones were CD45RO-CCR7+CD27+CD95-. The sequencing sample was made of naive CXCR3- CD8+ T cells from blood. Sample subset: CD45RO-CCR7+CD27+CD95- naive CD8+ T cells lacking CXCR3 (TNR3-). This clonotype was sampled from a human donor in good health. Some clones in this sample may be carry-over from other donors' samples. This chain joins TRBV7-9 and TRBJ2-7; as DNA is missing, the TRBD1 call by TCRdb cannot be tested. CDR3 protein: CASSPPGTQYEQYF.